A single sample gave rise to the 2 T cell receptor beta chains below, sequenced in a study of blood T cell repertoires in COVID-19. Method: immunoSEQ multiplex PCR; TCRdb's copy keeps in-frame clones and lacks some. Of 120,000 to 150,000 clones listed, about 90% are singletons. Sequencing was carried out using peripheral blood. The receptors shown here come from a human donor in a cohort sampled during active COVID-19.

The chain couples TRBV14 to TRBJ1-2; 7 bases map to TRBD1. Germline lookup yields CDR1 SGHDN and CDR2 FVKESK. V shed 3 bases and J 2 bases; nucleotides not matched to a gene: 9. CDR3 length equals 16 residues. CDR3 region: CASSQQTGVRNYGYTF. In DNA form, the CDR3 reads TGTGCCAGCAGCCAGCAAACAGGGGTCCGCAACTATGGCTACACCTTC.

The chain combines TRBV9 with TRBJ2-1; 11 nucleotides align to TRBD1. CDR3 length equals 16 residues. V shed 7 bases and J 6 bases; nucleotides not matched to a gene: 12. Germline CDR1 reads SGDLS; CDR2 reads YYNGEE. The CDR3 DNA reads TGTGCCAGCGGACAGGGGGCAGCTAGCGGGTTCAATGAGCAGTTCTTC. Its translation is CASGQGAASGFNEQFF.